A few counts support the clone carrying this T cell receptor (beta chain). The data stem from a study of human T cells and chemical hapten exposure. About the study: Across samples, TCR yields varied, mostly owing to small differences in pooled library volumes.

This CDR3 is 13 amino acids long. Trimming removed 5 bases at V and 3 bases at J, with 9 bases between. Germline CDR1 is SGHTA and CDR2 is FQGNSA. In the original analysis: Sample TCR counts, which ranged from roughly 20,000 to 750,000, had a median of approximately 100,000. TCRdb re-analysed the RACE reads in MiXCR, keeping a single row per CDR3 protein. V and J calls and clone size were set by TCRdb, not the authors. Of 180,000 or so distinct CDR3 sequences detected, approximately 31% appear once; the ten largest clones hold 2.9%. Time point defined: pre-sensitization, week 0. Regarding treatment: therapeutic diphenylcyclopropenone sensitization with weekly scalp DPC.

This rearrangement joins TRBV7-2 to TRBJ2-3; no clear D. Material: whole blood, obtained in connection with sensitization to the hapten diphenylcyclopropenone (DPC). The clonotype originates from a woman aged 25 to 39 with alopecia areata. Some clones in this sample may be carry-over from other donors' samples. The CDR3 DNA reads TGTGCCAGCAGCCCTGAAAGAACAGATACGCAGTATTTT. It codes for CASSPERTDTQYF.